This T cell receptor (beta chain) appears in the sequencing data of a study of cytomegalovirus exposure and HLA in healthy donors. Study results and limitations: Relative to the approximately 630-donor mean, N-insertions were reportedly fewer in an Asian-associated ancestry cluster in a later analysis. The study recorded 150 to 200 TCR beta chains that were cytomegalovirus-associated. Researchers reported that a few CMV-associated chains were confirmed in vitro as CMV antigen-specific.

Vbeta (60) and Jbeta (13) primers were used in the PCR. Libraries were prepared by immunoSEQ multiplex PCR; TCRdb keeps only in-frame clonotypes and omits some of them. In the table there are approximately 160,000 clones, about four fifths of which are singletons. This CDR3 comprises 18 residues. About this clone: The antigen is not known.

This chain connects TRBV21-1 to TRBJ1-5; the table names TRBD1, a call not compared with the DNA. TRBV21-1 has pseudogene status. The sequence was obtained from a woman aged 18-29 years in good health and CMV-seronegative. The specimen was PBMCs. CDR3 amino acids: CASSIGTTPPYSNQPQHF. The CDR3, as DNA: TGTGCCAGCAGCATCGGGACAACACCCCCTTATAGCAATCAGCCCCAGCATTTT.